Following are 25 T cell receptor beta chains from one sample sequenced in a study of T cell responses to AZD1222 COVID-19 vaccine. Libraries were prepared by immunoSEQ multiplex PCR; TCRdb keeps only in-frame clonotypes and omits some of them. The profile shows roughly 180,000 clones, 85% to 90% of them singletons. The starting material was peripheral blood, obtained on day 0 of MenACWY control vaccination. The receptors were gathered from an adult in good health.

The rearrangement uses TRBV11-1 and TRBJ2-1; D is undetermined. This CDR3 has 12 amino acids. Trimming pared 0 bases from V and 4 bases from J, leaving 1 base between. Germline CDR1 and CDR2: SGHAT and FQDESV (reference sequence). The CDR3 region has the DNA TGTGCCAGCAGCTTAGCATACAATGAGCAGTTCTTC. As protein: CASSLAYNEQFF.

The chain has TRBV29-1 and TRBJ2-5; 8 nucleotides agree with TRBD1. The CDR3 has 16 residues. Germline assignment: CDR1 SQVTM and CDR2 ANQGSEA. With 5 bases clipped from V and 5 bases from J, the junction kept 16 bases outside the gene matches. In DNA, the CDR3 is TGCAGCGTTTCCGGGACAGGTCGGTTAAAGTCTGAGACCCAGTACTTC. Residues: CSVSGTGRLKSETQYF. Supplemented by reference TRBV29-1 and TRBJ2-5, the full variable domain reads SAVISQKPSRDICQRGTSLTIQCQVDSQVTMMFWYRQQPGQSLTLIATANQGSEATYESGFVIDKFPISRPNLTFSTLTVSNMSPEDSSIYLCSVSGTGRLKSETQYFGPGTRLLVL.

V gene TRBV4-3 combines with J gene TRBJ1-2; D gene ambiguous. V was clipped by 4 bases and J by 4 bases, with 13 bases between them. CDR3 length equals 14 residues. CDR1 and CDR2 from the germline V gene are LGHNA and YSLEER. The CDR3 loop reads CASSPWTESYGYTF. In nucleotides, the CDR3 is TGCGCCAGCAGCCCATGGACGGAGTCCTATGGCTACACCTTC.

The V gene is TRBV30, the J gene TRBJ2-1; D may correspond to TRBD1 or TRBD2 (6 bases each). The germline gives CDR1 GTSNPN, CDR2 SVGIG (reference sequence). Deletions cut 3 bases from V and 12 bases from J, with 15 bases between. The CDR3 length is 12 residues. The DNA of the CDR3 is TGTGCCTGGAGCCCCGGCGGAGGGGGGCAGTTCTTC. Its translation: CAWSPGGGGQFF.

The CDR3 sequence: CASSPDSSGNTIYF. The CDR3 bases are TGTGCCAGCTCACCGGACAGCTCTGGAAACACCATATATTTT. The V gene is TRBV18, the J gene TRBJ1-3; D is possibly TRBD1 (6 bases). The CDR3 is 14 residues long. Trimming shortened V by 3 bases and J by 0 bases, and 6 bases separated the two germline ends. The germline gives CDR1 KGHSH, CDR2 LQKENI. Full variable domain (rest looked up from reference TRBV18 and TRBJ1-3): NAGVMQNPRHLVRRRGQEARLRCSPMKGHSHVYWYRQLPEEGLKFMVYLQKENIIDESGMPKERFSAEFPKEGPSILRIQQVVRGDSAAYFCASSPDSSGNTIYFGEGSWLTVV.

This chain connects TRBV10-3 to TRBJ2-6, with 7 bases that match TRBD1. V lost 9 bases, J lost 2 bases, and 7 bases stayed unmatched. This CDR3 contains 15 residues. CDR1 and CDR2 (germline): ENHRY, SYGVKD. CDR3 loop: CAIEDRKTGANVLTF. Written as DNA, the CDR3 is TGTGCCATAGAGGACAGGAAAACTGGGGCCAACGTCCTGACTTTC.

V gene TRBV4-1 combines with J gene TRBJ2-7; 11 nucleotides match TRBD2. The CDR3 extends over 14 amino acids. From germline, CDR1 is MGHRA and CDR2 YSYEKL. The V segment lost 1 base and the J segment 4 bases; nucleotides outside the gene matches: 0. This CDR3 reads CASSQGLAGYEQYF. CDR3 coding DNA: TGCGCCAGCAGCCAAGGACTAGCGGGGTACGAGCAGTACTTC.

The chain uses TRBV6-5 and TRBJ1-6; D may be TRBD1 (5 bases). V lost 2 bases, J lost 7 bases, and 9 bases lay in between. The germline CDR1 and CDR2 sequences are MNHEY and SVGAGI. The CDR3 is 14 residues long. CDR3 amino acids: CASSYRGGNSPLHF. DNA for the CDR3: TGTGCCAGCAGTTACAGGGGTGGGAATTCACCCCTCCACTTT.

The chain links TRBV3-1 (or the pseudogene TRBV3-2) to TRBJ2-3, with D perhaps matching TRBD1 or TRBD2 (7 bases each). The germline V gene encodes CDR1 LGHDT and CDR2 YNNKEL (reference sequence). CDR3 size: 17 residues. V lost 5 bases and J lost 0, with 18 bases in between. CDR3 nucleotides: TGTGCCAGCAGCTACCGACAGGGAGGGGACAGCACAGATACGCAGTATTTT. This encodes CASSYRQGGDSTDTQYF.

V is TRBV6-2 or TRBV6-3 and J is TRBJ1-4; no reliable D call. Germline loops: CDR1 MNHEY, CDR2 SVGEGT. Deletions cut 0 bases from V and 8 bases from J, with 13 bases between. This CDR3 is 15 amino acids long. The CDR3 region is CASSYSPGSFEKLFF. The CDR3 DNA follows: TGTGCCAGCAGTTACTCCCCGGGAAGTTTCGAAAAACTGTTTTTT.

This chain connects TRBV5-4 to TRBJ2-1; 7 positions agree with TRBD1. Germline V gene sequence: CDR1 SGHNT, CDR2 YYREEE (reference sequence). This CDR3 is built from 12 residues. Trimming removed 4 bases from V and 9 bases from J; junction bases left unmatched: 4. The CDR3 is CASSQGVAEQFF. The DNA for the CDR3 is TGTGCCAGCAGCCAGGGGGTTGCTGAGCAGTTCTTC.

The CDR3 spells CASSRGGTDPTDTQYF. CDR3 nucleotide sequence: TGTGCCAGCAGCCGGGGCGGGACGGACCCCACAGATACGCAGTATTTT. V is TRBV6-6 and J is TRBJ2-3; D perhaps matches TRBD2 (6 bases). This CDR3 contains 16 residues. Germline V lookup: CDR1 MNHNY, CDR2 SVGAGI (reference sequence). V lost 6 bases and J lost 2, with 18 bases in between.

The chain has TRBV28 and TRBJ2-1; the match to TRBD2 covers 8 bases. Germline values: CDR1 MDHEN, CDR2 SYDVKM. The V gene end was trimmed by 2 bases and the J gene end by 4 bases; junction bases not matched to a gene: 10. The CDR3 consists of 17 residues. DNA for the CDR3: TGTGCCAGCAGTTTACTAGGTGGCGGGGGGCAGTACAATGAGCAGTTCTTC. It encodes CASSLLGGGGQYNEQFF.

V is TRBV4-1 and J is TRBJ1-2, with TRBD1 as a possible D gene (5 bases). Trimming removed 0 bases at V and 1 base at J, with 6 bases between. The CDR3 runs 14 residues. In germline, CDR1 is MGHRA, CDR2 YSYEKL. In DNA form, the CDR3 reads TGCGCCAGCAGCCAAGACAGGGTTAACTATGGCTACACCTTC. Its translation: CASSQDRVNYGYTF.

A word on this clone: Other DNA variants within this sample encode the same CDR3. The chain recombines TRBV18 with TRBJ2-1; 12 positions agree with TRBD2. The CDR3 has 15 residues. Germline lookup yields CDR1 KGHSH and CDR2 LQKENI. V shed 4 bases and J 7 bases; nucleotides not matched to a gene: 5. The CDR3 nucleotides read TGTGCCAGCTCACTACTAGCGGGAGGAAGTAATGAGCAGTTCTTC. This sequence encodes CASSLLAGGSNEQFF.

This chain joins TRBV9 and TRBJ2-2; tentative D call: TRBD2 (6 bases). The V gene lost 4 bases and the J gene lost 6 bases, with 16 bases spanning the gap. The germline CDR1 and CDR2 sequences are SGDLS and YYNGEE. The CDR3 covers 15 residues. The DNA for the CDR3 is TGTGCCAGCAGCAGAGAAGGAGGGTTGGCCGGGGAGCTGTTTTTT. Translation gives CASSREGGLAGELFF. Together with reference TRBV9 and TRBJ2-2, the CDR3 gives the full variable domain: DSGVTQTPKHLITATGQRVTLRCSPRSGDLSVYWYQQSLDQGLQFLIQYYNGEERAKGNILERFSAQQFPDLHSELNLSSLELGDSALYFCASSREGGLAGELFFGEGSRLTVL.

Only a few counts were recorded for this clone. This sequence joins TRBV4-1 and TRBJ1-2; D perhaps matches TRBD1 (5 bases). CDR1 and CDR2 (germline): MGHRA, YSYEKL. This CDR3 has 17 residues. V was shortened by 1 base and J by 3 bases, with 18 bases between the two germline ends. The CDR3 spells CASSQGGSPQLDYGYTF. CDR3 sequence (DNA): TGCGCCAGCAGCCAAGGGGGCAGTCCCCAGCTGGACTATGGCTACACCTTC.

V and J are TRBV4-2 and TRBJ1-2; 7 bases agree with TRBD1. There are 14 residues in the CDR3. The V gene end was trimmed by 4 bases and the J gene end by 6 bases; junction bases not matched to a gene: 8. CDR1 and CDR2 from the germline V gene are LGHNA and YNFKEQ. CDR3: CASSPGDREHGYTF. Written as DNA, the CDR3 is TGTGCCAGCAGCCCGGGCGACAGGGAGCATGGCTACACCTTC.

This chain joins TRBV7-3 and TRBJ2-2; D remains ambiguous. Germline values: CDR1 SGHTA, CDR2 FQGTGA. The CDR3 loop spans 12 amino acids. Trimming took off 5 bases at V and 7 bases at J, with 8 bases between the two ends. The CDR3 is CASSPRDGELFF. In nucleotides, the CDR3 is TGTGCCAGCAGCCCCCGAGACGGGGAGCTGTTTTTT. Full variable domain (outside the CDR3, taken from reference TRBV7-3 and TRBJ2-2): GAGVSQTPSNKVTEKGKYVELRCDPISGHTALYWYRQSLGQGPEFLIYFQGTGAADDSGLPNDRFFAVRPEGSVSTLKIQRTERGDSAVYLCASSPRDGELFFGEGSRLTVL.

The CDR3 nucleotides are TGTGCCAGCACCCGGGGAGGGAATGAAAAACTGTTTTTT. It yields the protein CASTRGGNEKLFF. The rearrangement uses TRBV6-5 and TRBJ1-4; unclear D gene. The CDR3 covers 13 residues. V dropped 7 bases and J dropped 5 bases, with 11 bases sitting between them. Per germline, CDR1 MNHEY and CDR2 SVGAGI.

This chain links TRBV6-2 or TRBV6-3 with TRBJ1-2; no clear D. Germline values: CDR1 MNHEY, CDR2 SVGEGT. This CDR3 contains 10 residues. Trimming stripped 5 bases from V and 8 bases from J, with 6 bases between. The CDR3 nucleotides are TGTGCCAGCAGTCGCCCAGGCTACACCTTC. Its translation is CASSRPGYTF.

Here the CDR3 reads CASSQEFPGITEAFF. In nucleotides, the CDR3 is TGCGCCAGCAGCCAAGAGTTTCCGGGAATCACTGAAGCTTTCTTT. V and J are TRBV4-3 and TRBJ1-1; D remains unclear. The CDR3 length is 15 residues. V lost 0 bases and J lost 4, with 12 bases in between. Germline assignment: CDR1 LGHNA and CDR2 YSLEER.

This rearrangement joins TRBV5-4 to TRBJ2-1, with a tentative D call TRBD1 (5 bases). The germline V gene encodes CDR1 SGHNT and CDR2 YYREEE (reference sequence). This CDR3 is built from 18 residues. V lost 0 bases and J 0 bases, leaving 16 bases between the germline ends. The CDR3 nucleotides are TGTGCCAGCAGCTTGGCCCCAAGGGGCAGGAGCTCCTACAATGAGCAGTTCTTC. Its protein product is CASSLAPRGRSSYNEQFF.

The J gene is TRBJ1-2, the V gene TRBV29-1; D perhaps matches TRBD1 (5 bases). CDR3 length equals 12 residues. V was shortened by 1 base and J by 8 bases, with 11 bases between the two germline ends. Germline V CDR1 and CDR2: SQVTM, ANQGSEA. The CDR3 bases are TGCAGCGTTGAAGGGGGGGACCCAGGCTACACCTTC. Translating it yields CSVEGGDPGYTF.

Remarks on this clone: Other DNA sequences in this specimen translate into the identical CDR3. This sequence joins TRBV5-1 and TRBJ2-7, with TRBD2 matching over 7 bases. CDR3 size: 14 residues. Germline V gene lookup returns CDR1 SGHRS and CDR2 YFSETQ. The junction had 1 base not matched to a gene; V was cut back by 0 bases and J by 1 base. The chain's CDR3 is CASSLAGGSYEQYF. As DNA, the CDR3 is TGCGCCAGCAGCTTGGCCGGGGGGTCCTACGAGCAGTACTTC.